This T cell receptor (beta chain) was recovered during a study of identical twins. The V and J ends lost 4 bases and 0 bases respectively, with 16 bases between them. Germline-derived CDR1 and CDR2 are SGHKS and YYEKEE (reference sequence). The CDR3 has 17 amino acids. This clonotype has just a few counts. The target antigen is unknown. TCRdb independently ran MiXCR on the 5' RACE reads; one entry per CDR3 protein. The data show approximately 700,000 distinct CDR3 sequences, less than 7% seen once. Study outcomes and limitations: Out-of-frame alpha sequences shared by twins were enriched for low generation probability.

V usage is TRBV5-5 and J usage is TRBJ2-2; D not certain. The receptor was isolated from a man in his late teens or twenties in good health. Sequenced input: naive T cells sorted from blood. CDR3 coding DNA: TGTGCCAGCAGCCGTACCCCTACGGGCCCGAACACCGGGGAGCTGTTTTTT. Its protein product is CASSRTPTGPNTGELFF. The complete variable domain, with remaining parts taken from reference TRBV5-5 and TRBJ2-2, reads DAGVTQSPTHLIKTRGQQVTLRCSPISGHKSVSWYQQVLGQGPQFIFQYYEKEERGRGNFPDRFSARQFPNYSSELNVNALLLGDSALYLCASSRTPTGPNTGELFFGEGSRLTVL.